This T cell receptor (beta chain) was obtained from a study of beta chain features in type 1 diabetes (dated by TCRdb to the late 2010s). Describing the broader study: Mean age, gender distribution, total cell number and subset yield were not different between patients and healthy donors. A total of 107,917,701 sorted cells were examined across all samples, and the number of cells per subset was strongly correlated with RNA yield. In the study, TCRB repertoires of sorted circulating CD4+ T cell subsets from recently diagnosed type 1 diabetes patients were compared with those of matched healthy donors. Whereas all 30 or so donors provided naive and central memory subsets, regulatory and stem cell-like memory subsets were isolated from just 8 patients and about 8 healthy donors.

V loses 6 bases of germline sequence and J loses 7 bases, and the interval between the two ends is 16 bases. Taken from cysteine to phenylalanine, the CDR3 has 13 residues. Of all the DNA, just the CDR3 is kept, 39 bases in frame from base 1. In the germline V gene (reference sequence), CDR1 corresponds to MNHNY and CDR2 to SVGAGI. About this clone: Its antigen target is currently unknown. No base qualities exist here, and no much larger clone lies one base off it.

A single peripheral blood draw of about 116 mL on average was collected from each donor into heparinised tubes. Naive, central memory, regulatory and stem cell-like memory CD4+ T cells were sorted on a BD FACSAria II using a panel including CD45RO, CCR7, CD25, CD127, CD95 and CD27. All sorted populations exceeded 95% purity. PBMCs were isolated right away by Lymphoprep density gradient centrifugation and were stained directly, without culture. So that batch effects would be minimized, each experiment stained and sorted samples in pairs, pairing one healthy donor with one patient. Here is what the overall study found, with its caveats: Because cDNA was sequenced instead of genomic DNA, highly expressing activated cells could be over-represented, though the groups showed no difference in activation or CD3 levels. In all four CD4+ subsets, TCRB CDR3 length was moderately but significantly shorter in type 1 diabetes patients. PCR might favor shorter templates, but patient and control samples were amplified and corrected together, so any skew would affect both groups equally. Because small numbers of individuals were included in the HLA sub-analyses, any influence of HLA type on TCRB rearrangement was left unresolved. Naive, central memory and regulatory TCRB repertoires appeared more similar among patients than among healthy donors. At VDJ recombination sites, patients with type 1 diabetes made fewer insertions and deleted more nucleotides, a pattern implying thymic rearrangement abnormalities.

The entire amount of isolated RNA was reverse transcribed using the High Capacity cDNA Reverse Transcription Kit, so the sequenced TCRB transcripts were expressed ones. Naive, central memory and regulatory T cell samples underwent deep immunoSEQ sequencing, averaging about 3.57 million total reads per sample. Sorted cells were lysed in RLT buffer and RNA was extracted with DNase-treated RNeasy Micro or Mini kits, depending on cell number. Each cell subset was processed on its own to prevent cross-contamination, while patient and healthy donor samples were processed together. TCRB sequences were amplified from cDNA with the immunoSEQ multiplex PCR, producing 87-bp fragments spanning the CDR3 region. The amplicons were sequenced using the Illumina HiSeq platform. The source study handled its data this way. PCR bias was computationally corrected using synthetic template baselines, reads within Hamming distance 2 were collapsed, and singletons that could not be merged were discarded. Reads were aligned against IMGT to assign V, D and J genes, CDR3 length and insertions or deletions at six rearrangement sites. Within each subset, clonotype counts were normalized to sorted cell number, and only after that were true diversity and Gini coefficients computed with the tcR R package. Repertoire sharing was quantified using the overlap coefficient calculated on TCRB nucleotide sequences. Sourced from immuneACCESS, this table was stored by TCRdb with only in-frame sequences that have V and J called. A share of the clones is absent; for the studies checked, an unresolved V gene accounts for under half, and the remainder has no known explanation. V and J calls and clone size are those listed in that table; D and trimming were worked out from the DNA. The sample table contains fewer than 55,000 clones; only one count was recorded for roughly 39% of them. The ten largest make up roughly 1.4% of the sample.

The V gene is TRBV6-6 and the J gene is TRBJ2-7; a tentative D match to TRBD2 spans 6 bases. The receptor's source is a man aged 30-40 years with type 1 diabetes. The sequencing sample was made of Tregs from blood. The cell subset or site label corresponds to: regulatory CD4+ T cells. DNA sequence: TGTGCCAGCAGGAACGGAGGGGACGGGGAGCAGTACTTC. Translated, it gives CASRNGGDGEQYF.